Listed below are T cell receptor beta chains from one sample, sequenced in a study of blood T cells in healthy people across ages. TCRdb ran MiXCR on the 5' RACE reads and lists one entry per CDR3 protein. The sample lists 2 million or so distinct CDR3 sequences, approximately 50% seen once, with 2.1% in the top ten. Sequenced input: blood. Every receptor here comes from a woman in her 40s in good health. CDR3s include the opening cysteine and the closing phenylalanine or tryptophan. The order of the fields is J gene, V gene, D gene, clone size, CDR3 protein, CDR3 DNA. D genes are given only for firm matches. Not all rows give a size; the values are once, few, many and, for expanded clones, a class.

TRBJ1-4,TRBV12-3/TRBV12-4,NA,few,CASSYIRGPNEKLFF,TGTGCCAGCAGTTATATTAGGGGCCCTAATGAAAAACTGTTTTTT
TRBJ1-2,TRBV2,TRBD1,NA,CATQRTGDSGYTF,TGTGCCACCCAAAGGACAGGGGATTCGGGCTACACCTTC
TRBJ2-3,TRBV5-1,NA,few,CASSLGRSWADTQYF,TGCGCCAGCAGCCTTGGTCGGTCCTGGGCAGATACGCAGTATTTT
TRBJ1-2,TRBV13,NA,NA,CASSPRSGSVGYGYTF,TGTGCCAGCAGCCCTCGGTCAGGGTCGGTTGGCTATGGCTACACCTTC
TRBJ2-5,TRBV15,TRBD1,NA,CATSGQAEETQYF,TGTGCCACCAGCGGACAGGCCGAAGAGACCCAGTACTTC
TRBJ1-5,TRBV6-2/TRBV6-3,NA,NA,CASSKFKGNQPQHF,TGTGCCAGCTCGAAGTTTAAGGGCAATCAGCCCCAGCATTTT
TRBJ2-3,TRBV20-1,NA,NA,CSARSRLARDTQYF,TGCAGTGCTAGAAGTCGGCTAGCCCGCGATACGCAGTATTTT
TRBJ1-5,TRBV7-2,NA,NA,CASSLNRDAQHF,TGTGCCAGCAGCTTAAACCGGGATGCGCAGCATTTT
TRBJ1-5,TRBV7-9,TRBD1,few,CASSPGTGNDQPQHF,TGTGCCAGCAGCCCCGGGACAGGAAACGATCAGCCCCAGCATTTT
TRBJ2-3,TRBV12-3/TRBV12-4,TRBD2,few,CASSLFAGGDTDTQYF,TGTGCCAGCAGTTTATTTGCGGGGGGCGACACAGATACGCAGTATTTT
TRBJ1-2,TRBV7-2,TRBD1,many,CASSLQGANYGYTF,TGTGCCAGCAGCTTACAGGGGGCTAACTATGGCTACACCTTC
TRBJ2-2,TRBV10-3,NA,NA,CAISESPVSAGELFF,TGTGCCATCAGTGAGTCGCCGGTGTCCGCCGGGGAGCTGTTTTTT
TRBJ2-7,TRBV20-1,TRBD2,NA,CSARDLLGGGNYEQYF,TGCAGTGCTAGAGATCTCTTAGGCGGGGGAAACTACGAGCAGTACTTC
TRBJ2-7,TRBV5-1,TRBD1,NA,CASSFDLKQGAYEQYF,TGCGCCAGCAGCTTCGACCTAAAACAGGGGGCTTACGAGCAGTACTTC
TRBJ2-3,TRBV4-3,TRBD1,NA,CASSSGGASQDTQYF,TGCGCCAGCAGCTCAGGGGGTGCATCCCAAGATACGCAGTATTTT
TRBJ2-3,TRBV7-2,TRBD2,NA,CASSPGLAVNTQYF,TGTGCCAGCAGCCCCGGACTAGCGGTAAATACGCAGTATTTT
TRBJ2-3,TRBV28,TRBD2,NA,CASSSAGTSKDTQYF,TGTGCCAGCAGTTCAGCCGGGACTAGTAAAGATACGCAGTATTTT
TRBJ1-2,TRBV20-1,TRBD1,NA,CSATTGGTLGGYTF,TGCAGTGCAACAACAGGGGGGACGTTGGGTGGCTACACCTTC
TRBJ2-1,TRBV3-1,NA,NA,CASSQGSYEQFF,TGTGCCAGCAGCCAAGGGAGCTATGAGCAGTTCTTC
TRBJ2-7,TRBV6-1,TRBD1,NA,CASRATGAPSYEQYF,TGTGCCAGCAGAGCAACAGGGGCCCCTTCCTACGAGCAGTACTTC
TRBJ2-3,TRBV5-1,TRBD1,NA,CASSLGQGKTSTDTQYF,TGCGCCAGCAGCTTAGGACAGGGGAAAACTAGCACAGATACGCAGTATTTT
TRBJ1-1,TRBV7-2,NA,NA,CASRYKGGPTEAFF,TGTGCCAGCAGGTACAAGGGGGGTCCCACTGAAGCTTTCTTT
TRBJ2-1,TRBV6-2/TRBV6-3,NA,NA,CASRPGAYEQFF,TGTGCCAGCCGCCCGGGAGCCTATGAGCAGTTCTTC
TRBJ1-4,TRBV27,TRBD1,NA,CASRYQGTGFEKLFF,TGTGCCAGCAGGTACCAGGGGACAGGGTTTGAAAAACTGTTTTTT
TRBJ1-5,TRBV2,NA,once,CASTIQGIGQPQHF,TGTGCCAGCACCATACAGGGAATAGGGCAGCCCCAGCATTTT
TRBJ1-6,TRBV25-1,NA,NA,CDRGPSYNSPLHF,TGTGACCGGGGGCCCTCCTATAATTCACCCCTCCACTTT
TRBJ2-1,TRBV11-1,NA,few,CASSALVGQFF,TGTGCCAGCAGCGCCCTAGTGGGTCAGTTCTTC
TRBJ1-2,TRBV9,TRBD1,few,CASSLPGQFLNYGYTF,TGTGCCAGCAGCCTCCCGGGACAGTTCCTTAACTATGGCTACACCTTC
TRBJ2-1,TRBV15,TRBD1,NA,CATSRDRGTGNEQFF,TGTGCCACCAGCAGAGATCGGGGGACAGGGAATGAGCAGTTCTTC
TRBJ2-3,TRBV4-1,TRBD1,NA,CASSQDWTGGGITDTQYF,TGCGCCAGCAGCCAAGATTGGACAGGGGGCGGTATCACAGATACGCAGTATTTT
TRBJ2-6,TRBV20-1,NA,NA,CSAREDRSTSGANVLTF,TGCAGTGCTAGAGAAGACAGGTCCACCTCTGGGGCCAACGTCCTGACTTTC
TRBJ1-1,TRBV12-3/TRBV12-4,TRBD1,NA,CASSFPDREAFF,TGTGCCAGCAGTTTTCCGGACAGGGAAGCTTTCTTT
TRBJ1-2,TRBV12-3/TRBV12-4,NA,NA,CASSFTSTGYGYTF,TGTGCCAGCAGTTTCACCTCGACAGGCTATGGCTACACCTTC
TRBJ2-5,TRBV29-1,NA,NA,CSVWAGSAQETQYF,TGCAGCGTTTGGGCAGGGTCGGCACAAGAGACCCAGTACTTC
TRBJ2-5,TRBV20-1,NA,few,CSASPYRDQETQYF,TGCAGTGCTAGTCCCTACAGGGACCAAGAGACCCAGTACTTC
TRBJ1-4,TRBV5-1,NA,NA,CASSALDGNEKLFF,TGCGCCAGCAGCGCGCTGGACGGGAATGAAAAACTGTTTTTT
TRBJ1-2,TRBV3-1,NA,NA,CASSRKEGNYGYTF,TGTGCCAGCAGCCGAAAAGAGGGTAACTATGGCTACACCTTC
TRBJ2-4,TRBV6-2/TRBV6-3,TRBD1,NA,CASRLDRAKNIQYF,TGTGCCAGCAGACTGGACAGGGCGAAAAACATTCAGTACTTC